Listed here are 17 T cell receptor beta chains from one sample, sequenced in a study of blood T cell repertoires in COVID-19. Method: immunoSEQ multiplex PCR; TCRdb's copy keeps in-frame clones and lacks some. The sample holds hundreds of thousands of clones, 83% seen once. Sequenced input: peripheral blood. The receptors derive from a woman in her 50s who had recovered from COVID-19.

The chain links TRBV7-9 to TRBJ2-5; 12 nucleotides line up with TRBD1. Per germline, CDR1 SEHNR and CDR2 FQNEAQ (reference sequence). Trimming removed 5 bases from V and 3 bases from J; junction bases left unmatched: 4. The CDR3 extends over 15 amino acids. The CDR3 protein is CASSPGQGAEETQYF. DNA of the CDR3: TGTGCCAGCAGCCCGGGACAGGGGGCTGAAGAGACCCAGTACTTC.

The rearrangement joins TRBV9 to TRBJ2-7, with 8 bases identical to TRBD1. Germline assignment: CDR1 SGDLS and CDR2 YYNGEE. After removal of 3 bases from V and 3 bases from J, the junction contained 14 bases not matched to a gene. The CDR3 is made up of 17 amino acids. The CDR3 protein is CASSGGQASGLGYEQYF. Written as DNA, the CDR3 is TGTGCCAGCAGCGGGGGACAGGCAAGTGGACTTGGCTACGAGCAGTACTTC.

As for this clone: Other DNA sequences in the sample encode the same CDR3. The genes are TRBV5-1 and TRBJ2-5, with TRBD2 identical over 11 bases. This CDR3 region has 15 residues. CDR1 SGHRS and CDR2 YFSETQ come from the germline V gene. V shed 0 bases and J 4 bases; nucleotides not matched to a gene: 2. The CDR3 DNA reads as TGCGCCAGCAGCTTGGGACTAGCGGGGCCAGAGACCCAGTACTTC. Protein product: CASSLGLAGPETQYF. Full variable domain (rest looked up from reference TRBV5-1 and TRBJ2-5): KAGVTQTPRYLIKTRGQQVTLSCSPISGHRSVSWYQQTPGQGLQFLFEYFSETQRNKGNFPGRFSGRQFSNSRSEMNVSTLELGDSALYLCASSLGLAGPETQYFGPGTRLLVL.

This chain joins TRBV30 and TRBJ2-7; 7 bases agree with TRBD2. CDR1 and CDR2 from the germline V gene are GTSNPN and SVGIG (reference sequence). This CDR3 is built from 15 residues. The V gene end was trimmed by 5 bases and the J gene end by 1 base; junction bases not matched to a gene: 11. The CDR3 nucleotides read TGTGCCTGGGGGGCCCCAACTAGCGCGTCCTACGAGCAGTACTTC. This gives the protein CAWGAPTSASYEQYF.

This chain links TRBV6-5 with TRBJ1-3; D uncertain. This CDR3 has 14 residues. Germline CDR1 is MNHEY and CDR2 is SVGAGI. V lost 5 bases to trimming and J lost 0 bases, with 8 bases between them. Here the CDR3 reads CASSRRDSGNTIYF. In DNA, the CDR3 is TGTGCCAGCAGTAGACGGGACTCTGGAAACACCATATATTTT.

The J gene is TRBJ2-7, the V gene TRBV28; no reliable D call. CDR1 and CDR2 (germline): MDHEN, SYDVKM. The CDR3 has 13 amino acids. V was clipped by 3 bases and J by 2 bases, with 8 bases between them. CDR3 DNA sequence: TGTGCCAGCAGTTTGACGGCGGCCTACGAGCAGTACTTC. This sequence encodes CASSLTAAYEQYF.

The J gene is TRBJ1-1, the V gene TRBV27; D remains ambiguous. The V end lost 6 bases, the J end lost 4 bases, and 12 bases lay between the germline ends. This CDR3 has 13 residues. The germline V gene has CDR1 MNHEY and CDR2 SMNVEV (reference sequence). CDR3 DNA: TGTGCCAGCAGCTCTTCGGGTGGCACTGAAGCTTTCTTT. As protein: CASSSSGGTEAFF.

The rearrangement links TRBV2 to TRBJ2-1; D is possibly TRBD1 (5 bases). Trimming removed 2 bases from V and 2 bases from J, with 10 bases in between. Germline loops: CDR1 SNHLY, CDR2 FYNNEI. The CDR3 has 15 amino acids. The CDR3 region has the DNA TGTGCCAGCAGTGAATCCAGGGCTCCCTACAATGAGCAGTTCTTC. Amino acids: CASSESRAPYNEQFF.

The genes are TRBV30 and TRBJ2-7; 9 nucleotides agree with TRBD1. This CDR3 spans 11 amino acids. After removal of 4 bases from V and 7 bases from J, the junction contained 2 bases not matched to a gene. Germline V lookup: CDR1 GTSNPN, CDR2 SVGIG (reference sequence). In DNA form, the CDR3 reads TGTGCCTGGACCGGGACAGGGGAGCAGTACTTC. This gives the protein CAWTGTGEQYF.

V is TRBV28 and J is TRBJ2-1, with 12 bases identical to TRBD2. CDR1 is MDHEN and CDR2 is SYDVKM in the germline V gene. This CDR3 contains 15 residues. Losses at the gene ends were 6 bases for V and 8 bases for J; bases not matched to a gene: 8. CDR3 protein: CASRSLAGGAYEQFF. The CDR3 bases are TGTGCCAGCAGGTCTCTAGCGGGGGGGGCGTATGAGCAGTTCTTC.

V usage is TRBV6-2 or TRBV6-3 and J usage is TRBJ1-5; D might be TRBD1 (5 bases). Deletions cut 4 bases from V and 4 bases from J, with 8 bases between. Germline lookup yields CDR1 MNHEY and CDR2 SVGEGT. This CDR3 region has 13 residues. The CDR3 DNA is TGTGCCAGCAGTTTTCGACAGAATCAGCCCCAGCATTTT. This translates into CASSFRQNQPQHF.

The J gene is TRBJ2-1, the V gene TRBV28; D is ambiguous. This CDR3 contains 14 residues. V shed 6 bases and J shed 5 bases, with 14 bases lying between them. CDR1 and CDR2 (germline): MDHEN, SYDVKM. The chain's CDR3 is CASSPLGRNNEQFF. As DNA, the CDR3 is TGTGCCAGCAGCCCCCTAGGCAGAAACAATGAGCAGTTCTTC.

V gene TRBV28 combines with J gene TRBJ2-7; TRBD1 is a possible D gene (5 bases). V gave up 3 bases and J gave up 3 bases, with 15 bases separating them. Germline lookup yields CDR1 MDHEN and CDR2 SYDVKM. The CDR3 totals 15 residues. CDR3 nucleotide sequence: TGTGCCAGCAGTTTCGTTATTAGGGGTGACTACGAGCAGTACTTC. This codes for CASSFVIRGDYEQYF.

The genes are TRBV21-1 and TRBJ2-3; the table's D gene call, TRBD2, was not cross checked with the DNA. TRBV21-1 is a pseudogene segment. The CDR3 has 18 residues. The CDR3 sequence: CASQPENTSGGHTDTQYF. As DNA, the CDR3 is TGTGCCAGCCAGCCCGAAAACACTAGCGGAGGGCACACAGATACGCAGTATTTT.

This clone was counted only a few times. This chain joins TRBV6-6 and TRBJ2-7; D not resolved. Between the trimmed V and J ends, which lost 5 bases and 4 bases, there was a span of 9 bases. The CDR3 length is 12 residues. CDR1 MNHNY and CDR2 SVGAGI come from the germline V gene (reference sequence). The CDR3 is CASSMAVYEQYF. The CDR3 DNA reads TGTGCCAGCAGTATGGCTGTTTACGAGCAGTACTTC.

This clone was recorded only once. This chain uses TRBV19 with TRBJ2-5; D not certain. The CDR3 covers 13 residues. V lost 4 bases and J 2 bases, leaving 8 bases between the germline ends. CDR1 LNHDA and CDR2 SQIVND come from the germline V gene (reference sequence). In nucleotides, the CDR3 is TGTGCCAGTAGTAAGACACCTCAAGAGACCCAGTACTTC. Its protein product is CASSKTPQETQYF.

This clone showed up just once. Here the CDR3 DNA reads TGTGCCAGCAGTTTGATCCCAACCAGGGAGGACACCGGGGAGCTGTTTTTT. It specifies CASSLIPTREDTGELFF. The genes are TRBV28 and TRBJ2-2, with a tentative D call TRBD2 (6 bases). The CDR3 has 17 amino acids. V lost 3 bases to trimming and J lost 3 bases, with 17 bases between them. Germline CDR1 MDHEN, CDR2 SYDVKM.